These 14 T cell receptor beta chains originate from one sample sequenced in a study of cytomegalovirus exposure and HLA in healthy donors. Some clones are missing from TCRdb's copy, which holds only in-frame ones; the method was immunoSEQ multiplex PCR. The sample includes 150,000 to 180,000 clones, just over 85% of them seen just once. Source material: PBMCs. The receptors originated from a human donor in good health.

The rearrangement links TRBV27 to TRBJ2-1, with 7 bases lining up with TRBD2. This CDR3 is built from 15 residues. J was trimmed by 3 bases and V by 4 bases; bases with no gene match: 6. Germline values: CDR1 MNHEY, CDR2 SMNVEV (reference sequence). In DNA, the CDR3 is TGTGCCAGCAGTTATACTAGCGCAAACTACAATGAGCAGTTCTTC. Translated, it gives CASSYTSANYNEQFF.

The chain recombines TRBV7-8 with TRBJ2-7, with D perhaps TRBD1 (6 bases). The CDR3 runs to 20 residues. From germline, CDR1 is SGHVS and CDR2 FQNEAQ. The germline V and J ends were trimmed by 5 bases and 0 bases, with 29 bases remaining between them. The CDR3 DNA reads TGTGCCAGCAGCGTAATGAAGACAGGCCAATCTTTAATGGGCTCCTACGAGCAGTACTTC. Its protein product is CASSVMKTGQSLMGSYEQYF.

This clone was counted a single time. The rearrangement uses TRBV6-1 and TRBJ1-1; D not resolved. Germline-derived CDR1 and CDR2 are MNHNS and SASEGT. V was trimmed by 2 bases and J by 1 base, leaving 8 bases between them. The CDR3 contains 14 residues. CDR3 coding DNA: TGTGCCAGCAGTGAATCTGCGGAGAACACTGAAGCTTTCTTT. Amino acids: CASSESAENTEAFF.

The chain couples TRBV11-2 to TRBJ2-3; TRBD2 matches at 8 bases. The CDR3 loop spans 14 amino acids. CDR1 is SGHAT and CDR2 is FQNNGV in the germline V gene. The V and J ends lost 4 bases and 1 base, in that order; junction bases with no gene match: 1. CDR3 sequence reads: CASSWRGGTDTQYF. The CDR3 region has the DNA TGTGCCAGCAGCTGGCGGGGGGGCACAGATACGCAGTATTTT.

The chain carries TRBV9 and TRBJ2-1; TRBD1 matches 7 bases. The germline V gene has CDR1 SGDLS and CDR2 YYNGEE. The CDR3 spans 14 residues. V lost 3 bases, J lost 8 bases, and 8 bases stayed unmatched. The CDR3 DNA is TGTGCCAGCAGCGCCAATAACAGGGGCGATGAGCAGTTCTTC. Protein product: CASSANNRGDEQFF.

The chain carries TRBV4-2 and TRBJ1-2, with a tentative D call TRBD1 (5 bases). CDR3 length: 15 amino acids. V was cut by 3 bases and J by 4 bases, with 15 bases left in between. Germline CDR1 is LGHNA and CDR2 is YNFKEQ. CDR3 amino acids: CASSQDNFGIYGYTF. CDR3 nucleotide sequence: TGTGCCAGCAGCCAGGACAACTTCGGAATCTATGGCTACACCTTC.

This clone was seen once. This sequence joins TRBV27 and TRBJ1-1; maybe TRBD1 (6 bases). This CDR3 is built from 17 residues. V was shortened by 4 bases and J by 1 base, with 19 bases between the two germline ends. Germline assignment: CDR1 MNHEY and CDR2 SMNVEV (reference sequence). CDR3 in amino acids: CASSSQGRTLPNTEAFF. In DNA, the CDR3 is TGTGCCAGCAGTTCACAGGGCCGCACACTTCCGAACACTGAAGCTTTCTTT.

This clone occurred once. The chain links TRBV6-5 to TRBJ2-2; no reliable D call. The germline V gene encodes CDR1 MNHEY and CDR2 SVGAGI. The CDR3 has 15 amino acids. Trimming removed 0 bases from V and 2 bases from J, with 7 bases in between. CDR3 sequence: CASSYSFRNTGELFF. The CDR3 DNA sequence: TGTGCCAGCAGTTACTCGTTCCGTAACACCGGGGAGCTGTTTTTT.

The V gene is TRBV19, the J gene TRBJ1-5, with 9 bases aligning to TRBD1. There are 15 residues in the CDR3. The germline V gene encodes CDR1 LNHDA and CDR2 SQIVND (reference sequence). J gave up 2 bases and V 10 bases, and 9 bases lay outside the gene matches. The CDR3 loop reads CATAFRQGGNQPQHF. For the CDR3, the DNA is TGTGCCACTGCATTTCGACAGGGGGGCAATCAGCCCCAGCATTTT. Full variable domain (remainder filled in from reference TRBV19 and TRBJ1-5): DGGITQSPKYLFRKEGQNVTLSCEQNLNHDAMYWYRQDPGQGLRLIYYSQIVNDFQKGDIAEGYSVSREKKESFPLTVTSAQKNPTAFYLCATAFRQGGNQPQHFGDGTRLSIL.

V gene TRBV7-8 combines with J gene TRBJ1-5; TRBD1 matches 9 bases. Germline CDR1 reads SGHVS; CDR2 reads FQNEAQ. The CDR3 totals 16 residues. V lost 2 bases and J lost 7; bases outside the gene matches: 9. The CDR3: CASSLRDRVEEQPQHF. The DNA for the CDR3 is TGTGCCAGCAGCTTAAGGGACAGGGTAGAGGAGCAGCCCCAGCATTTT.

This clone was counted between two and nine times. This chain joins TRBV6-4 and TRBJ1-1; perhaps TRBD1 as D (5 bases). This CDR3 comprises 14 residues. In germline, CDR1 is MRHNA, CDR2 SNTAGT. Deletions cut 3 bases from V and 11 bases from J, with 19 bases between. CDR3 protein: CASSESGEKLQAFF. In nucleotides, the CDR3 is TGTGCCAGCAGTGAATCGGGGGAGAAGCTGCAGGCTTTCTTT.

The V gene is TRBV29-1, the J gene TRBJ1-2; D perhaps matches TRBD1 (6 bases). The CDR3 has 12 residues. The germline V gene encodes CDR1 SQVTM and CDR2 ANQGSEA. With 7 bases removed from V and 5 bases from J, the gap between germline ends came to 14 bases. CDR3 sequence: CSGTDGVYGYTF. Here the CDR3 DNA reads TGCAGCGGGACAGATGGGGTTTATGGCTACACCTTC.

This chain uses TRBV19 with TRBJ1-3; no reliable D call. The CDR3 has 14 residues. V lost 0 bases and J lost 3, with 6 bases in between. Germline-derived CDR1 and CDR2 are LNHDA and SQIVND (reference sequence). CDR3 region: CASSIEFLGNTIYF. CDR3 bases: TGTGCCAGTAGTATAGAATTTCTTGGAAACACCATATATTTT.

V is TRBV5-1 and J is TRBJ2-3, with a possible D match to TRBD2 (5 bases). CDR1 and CDR2 from the germline V gene are SGHRS and YFSETQ. The CDR3 loop spans 14 amino acids. V lost 4 bases to trimming and J lost 6 bases, with 15 bases between them. The CDR3 DNA sequence: TGCGCCAGCAGCCTCGAGGGTCTGTGGGATACGCAGTATTTT. Its translation is CASSLEGLWDTQYF.